A single sample gave rise to the 19 T cell receptor beta chains below, sequenced in a study of T-cell reconstitution after alpha-beta-depleted transplantation in children (dated by TCRdb to 2016 to 2018). Libraries came from PCR. The instrument given in TCRdb is Illumina HiSeq 2500. To normalize quantification of the TCRbeta repertoire, the TCR libraries were built with molecular barcoding that relied on unique molecular identifiers. In-frame beta chains were kept once TCRdb had trimmed the public reads at Q25 with fastp and called clones with MiXCR. Records with the same CDR3 protein are collapsed into one entry carrying the most frequent genes and DNA. The sample table lists a few hundred thousand distinct CDR3 sequences, 10% to 15% of them with a count of one. The ten most abundant clones make up 2.2% of the sample. Sample treatment or condition, as interpreted from the label and publication: allogeneic hematopoietic cell transplantation with graft depleted of TCRalphabeta T cells and CD19 B cells.

Sequencing was performed on PBMCs, mostly from graft donor cells, taken 360 days after TCRalphabeta/CD19-depleted stem cell transplant. The receptors originated from a male patient aged 10 to 17 who had a stem cell transplant for acute myeloid leukemia, so the T cells may come from the graft donor.

This chain joins TRBV18 and TRBJ1-2, with D tentatively TRBD1 (5 bases). Between the trimmed V and J ends, which lost 2 bases and 7 bases, there was a span of 14 bases. This CDR3 has 14 residues. Germline assignment: CDR1 KGHSH and CDR2 LQKENI. For the CDR3, the DNA is TGTGCCAGCTCACCAGCCGACAGCGTGAGTGGCTACACCTTC. This codes for CASSPADSVSGYTF.

This clonotype was found a few times. The rearrangement joins TRBV5-6 to TRBJ2-5; D is unresolved. The CDR3 is 13 residues long. Trimming took off 0 bases at V and 7 bases at J, with 10 bases between the two ends. The V gene's germline CDR1 is SGHDT and CDR2 YYEEEE. In nucleotides, the CDR3 is TGTGCCAGCAGCTTGGCACGACCTGGGACCCAGTACTTC. As protein: CASSLARPGTQYF.

The V call is TRBV28, the J call TRBJ1-2, with D unresolved. The germline V gene encodes CDR1 MDHEN and CDR2 SYDVKM. The CDR3 has 14 residues. V lost 2 bases to trimming and J lost 6 bases, with 13 bases between them. The CDR3 reads CASSLNWSENGYTF. The CDR3 coding sequence is TGTGCCAGCAGTTTAAATTGGTCCGAGAATGGCTACACCTTC.

This clonotype occurred many times. V usage is TRBV28 and J usage is TRBJ2-3, with D unclear. Looked up from germline, CDR1 is MDHEN and CDR2 is SYDVKM. V gave up 7 bases and J gave up 2 bases, with 13 bases separating them. The CDR3 has 14 residues. The CDR3 coding sequence is TGTGCCAGCATGATGGGCGCGGTCACAGATACGCAGTATTTT. It specifies CASMMGAVTDTQYF.

This clonotype was seen ten or more times. The chain carries TRBV29-1 and TRBJ2-3; the match to TRBD1 covers 9 bases. The germline CDR1 and CDR2 sequences are SQVTM and ANQGSEA. The CDR3 contains 14 residues. With 6 bases clipped from V and 2 bases from J, the junction kept 6 bases outside the gene matches. CDR3: CSVAGTGITDTQYF. Written as DNA, the CDR3 is TGCAGCGTAGCCGGGACAGGGATCACAGATACGCAGTATTTT.

This clonotype was seen a handful of times. This chain connects TRBV20-1 to TRBJ2-7, with TRBD2 identical over 13 bases. The CDR3 has 18 residues. Germline CDR1 is DFQATT and CDR2 is SNEGSKA (reference sequence). Trimming at V came to 0 bases and at J to 3 bases, leaving 11 bases not matched to a gene. CDR3 sequence reads: CSARDLALAGGPFYEQYF. CDR3 in DNA: TGCAGTGCTAGAGATCTGGCACTAGCGGGAGGGCCTTTCTACGAGCAGTACTTC.

The chain is built from TRBV24-1 and TRBJ1-1; D remains unclear. V was trimmed by 3 bases and J by 9 bases, leaving 13 bases between them. The germline V gene encodes CDR1 KGHDR and CDR2 SFDVKD. There are 13 residues in the CDR3. CDR3 coding DNA: TGTGCCACCAGTGATGCCGGGAGGCCCCAAGCTTTCTTT. Residues: CATSDAGRPQAFF.

The table lists this clonotype with many counts. The V call is TRBV5-4, the J call TRBJ1-1; D remains unclear. From germline, CDR1 is SGHNT and CDR2 YYREEE (reference sequence). V dropped 4 bases and J dropped 2 bases, with 9 bases sitting between them. The CDR3 has 13 amino acids. The CDR3 protein is CASSVDQNTEAFF. CDR3 sequence (DNA): TGTGCCAGCAGCGTGGACCAAAACACTGAAGCTTTCTTT.

The chain uses TRBV6-1 and TRBJ2-1; the D call may be TRBD1 or TRBD2 (5 bases each). Trimming took 11 bases from V and 0 from J, leaving 14 bases between them. Germline V gene lookup returns CDR1 MNHNS and CDR2 SASEGT. The CDR3 covers 14 residues. DNA for the CDR3: TGTGCCGGGAGCTGGGGGACCTCCTACAATGAGCAGTTCTTC. Translation gives CAGSWGTSYNEQFF.

This clonotype was found a few times. The V call is TRBV7-9, the J call TRBJ2-7; 7 bases are a match to TRBD1. Losses at the gene ends were 3 bases for V and 7 bases for J; bases not matched to a gene: 18. The CDR3 consists of 17 residues. Germline V gene lookup returns CDR1 SEHNR and CDR2 FQNEAQ (reference sequence). CDR3 sequence: CASSFTVRQGPPTEQYF. In DNA, the CDR3 is TGTGCCAGCAGCTTTACCGTTCGACAGGGTCCCCCGACGGAGCAGTACTTC.

The rearrangement joins TRBV4-3 to TRBJ1-5, with D perhaps TRBD1 (6 bases). Trimming took off 7 bases at V and 0 bases at J, with 19 bases between the two ends. Per the germline V gene, CDR1 is LGHNA and CDR2 is YSLEER. CDR3 size: 17 residues. The CDR3 reads CASNSQGLLLSNQPQHF. The CDR3 DNA reads as TGCGCCAGCAATTCACAGGGCCTCCTTCTTAGCAATCAGCCCCAGCATTTT.

This sequence joins TRBV4-3 and TRBJ2-3; TRBD2 might be the D (5 bases). The CDR3 spans 17 residues. Germline lookup yields CDR1 LGHNA and CDR2 YSLEER. The ends were cut back, 4 bases at V and 4 bases at J, with 21 bases in the middle. CDR3 sequence reads: CASSLGGGRFPSDTQYF. The DNA of the CDR3 is TGCGCCAGCAGCCTGGGTGGAGGACGGTTTCCCTCAGATACGCAGTATTTT.

This clonotype was detected only a few times. V is TRBV11-3 and J is TRBJ2-1; no reliable D call. Germline V gene data show CDR1 as SGHNT and CDR2 as YENEEA. CDR3 size: 13 residues. The germline V and J ends were trimmed by 2 bases and 8 bases, with 10 bases remaining between them. The CDR3 DNA reads as TGTGCCAGCAGCTTAAGGCCCTGGGATGAGCAGTTCTTC. It specifies CASSLRPWDEQFF.

This clonotype was counted at least ten times. The V gene is TRBV20-1, the J gene TRBJ2-1, with TRBD1 as a possible D gene (6 bases). Germline CDR1 is DFQATT and CDR2 is SNEGSKA (reference sequence). CDR3 size: 14 residues. Deletions cut 3 bases from V and 4 bases from J, with 13 bases between. CDR3 DNA sequence: TGCAGTGCTAGGGGACAATCACCTTACAATGAGCAGTTCTTC. It encodes CSARGQSPYNEQFF.

For the CDR3, the DNA is TGCAGTGCTAGAGATCCCCAGCGGGAGACAGGTGAGCAGTTCTTC. Its translation: CSARDPQRETGEQFF. The chain carries TRBV20-1 and TRBJ2-1; 8 bases map to TRBD2. This CDR3 is 15 amino acids long. The trim removed 0 bases at V and 9 bases at J, leaving 10 bases unmatched. The germline CDR1 and CDR2 sequences are DFQATT and SNEGSKA (reference sequence).

This clonotype has more than one count but fewer than ten. The CDR3 loop is CASSGQAGVWYNEQFF. The CDR3 coding sequence is TGTGCCAGCAGTGGCCAGGCGGGAGTCTGGTACAATGAGCAGTTCTTC. This chain joins TRBV6-1 and TRBJ2-1; 7 bases match TRBD2. V shed 4 bases and J 4 bases; nucleotides not matched to a gene: 10. This CDR3 contains 16 residues. CDR1 and CDR2 (germline): MNHNS, SASEGT.

CDR3: CASTGLGQGSQKQYF. CDR3 sequence (DNA): TGCGCCAGCACGGGATTGGGACAGGGGAGCCAAAAGCAGTACTTC. The rearrangement links TRBV5-1 to TRBJ2-7; 10 positions match TRBD1. The CDR3 has 15 amino acids. V lost 6 bases to trimming and J lost 8 bases; unmatched junction nucleotides: 14. The germline V gene has CDR1 SGHRS and CDR2 YFSETQ.

J is TRBJ2-7 and V is TRBV13, with D unresolved. Trimming removed 0 bases at V and 0 bases at J, with 15 bases between. The CDR3 has 17 residues. Looked up from germline, CDR1 is PRHDT and CDR2 is FYEKMQ (reference sequence). In nucleotides, the CDR3 is TGTGCCAGCAGCTTAGGCCAAGGTCTGGCCTCCTCCTACGAGCAGTACTTC. It codes for CASSLGQGLASSYEQYF.

There are a few counts of this clonotype. V gene TRBV11-2 combines with J gene TRBJ2-3, with D possibly being TRBD2 (6 bases). With 5 bases removed from V and 8 bases from J, the gap between germline ends came to 23 bases. CDR3 length equals 16 residues. In germline, CDR1 is SGHAT, CDR2 FQNNGV. CDR3 in DNA: TGTGCCAGCAGCCATACCCGGGCTAGCGCCCCCACTACGCAGTATTTT. It translates to CASSHTRASAPTTQYF.